Below, 12 T cell receptor beta chains from the same sample are listed, as sequenced in a study of blood T cell repertoires in COVID-19. Sequencing was performed with immunoSEQ multiplex PCR; in TCRdb, only in-frame clones are kept and a portion is missing. The sample lists about 150,000 clones, 80% to 90% occurring once. Input material: peripheral blood. The receptors here all came from a woman aged 40 to 49 with acute or convalescent COVID-19.

V is TRBV12-5 and J is TRBJ1-2, with D tentatively TRBD1 (5 bases). The V end was cut by 2 bases, the J end by 4 bases, with 14 bases between. Germline loops: CDR1 LGHNT, CDR2 FRNRAP. The CDR3 spans 15 residues. CDR3 DNA sequence: TGTGCTAGTGGTTTGTCTTTGTCGACAGTCTATGGCTACACCTTC. Encoded protein: CASGLSLSTVYGYTF.

About this clone: Germline is not matched at one junction end, which may reflect a read error. The chain links TRBV11-2 to TRBJ2-7; TRBD2 might be the D (5 bases). From germline, CDR1 is SGHAT and CDR2 FQNNGV. The CDR3 spans 14 residues. CDR3 region: CASSLGPGSTGVHF. DNA of the CDR3: TGTGCCAGCAGCTTAGGTCCGGGATCGACCGGGGTGCACTTC.

The chain combines TRBV29-1 with TRBJ2-1, with a possible D match to TRBD2 (6 bases). CDR1 and CDR2 (germline): SQVTM, ANQGSEA. V lost 7 bases, J lost 8 bases, and 15 bases lay in between. This CDR3 contains 12 residues. This CDR3 reads CSGFIAAYEQFF. CDR3 nucleotides: TGCAGCGGGTTCATAGCGGCGTATGAGCAGTTCTTC.

The chain carries TRBV9 and TRBJ2-1; a weak D match, TRBD1 (5 bases). V lost 0 bases to trimming and J lost 3 bases, with 16 bases between them. The CDR3 runs 17 residues. Germline V gene data show CDR1 as SGDLS and CDR2 as YYNGEE. The CDR3 sequence is CASSVEFGGASYNEQFF. The CDR3 DNA is TGTGCCAGCAGCGTAGAATTCGGTGGGGCGAGCTACAATGAGCAGTTCTTC.

The chain links TRBV24-1 to TRBJ2-1; 7 bases map to TRBD1. Germline CDR1 KGHDR, CDR2 SFDVKD. The V gene end was trimmed by 4 bases and the J gene end by 2 bases; junction bases not matched to a gene: 4. This CDR3 has 15 residues. The CDR3 spells CATSDQTGAYNEQFF. In DNA form, the CDR3 reads TGTGCCACCAGTGACCAAACAGGGGCCTACAATGAGCAGTTCTTC.

J is TRBJ2-5 and V is TRBV6-2 or TRBV6-3; a weak D match, TRBD2 (5 bases). Germline V gene lookup returns CDR1 MNHEY and CDR2 SVGEGT. This CDR3 contains 14 residues. V was cut by 4 bases and J by 1 base, with 10 bases left in between. The CDR3 DNA sequence: TGTGCCAGCAGTTCGGACGGACTCCAAGAGACCCAGTACTTC. It codes for CASSSDGLQETQYF.

The chain carries TRBV19 and TRBJ2-3; D might be TRBD1 (6 bases). V was trimmed by 5 bases and J by 3 bases, leaving 18 bases between them. CDR3 length: 16 amino acids. The germline V gene has CDR1 LNHDA and CDR2 SQIVND (reference sequence). The CDR3 here is CASSLWQGRKTDTQYF. The CDR3 DNA reads as TGTGCCAGTAGTCTCTGGCAGGGGCGAAAAACAGATACGCAGTATTTT. Looking up the rest from reference TRBV19 and TRBJ2-3 gives the full variable domain: DGGITQSPKYLFRKEGQNVTLSCEQNLNHDAMYWYRQDPGQGLRLIYYSQIVNDFQKGDIAEGYSVSREKKESFPLTVTSAQKNPTAFYLCASSLWQGRKTDTQYFGPGTRLTVL.

This rearrangement joins TRBV21-1 to TRBJ2-1; TRBD1, as called in the table, went unchecked against the DNA. TRBV21-1 is reported as a pseudogene. The CDR3 is 18 amino acids. CDR3 sequence: CASSPTGSYLLSYNEQFF. CDR3 nucleotide sequence: TGTGCCAGCAGCCCGACAGGGAGCTACCTCCTATCCTACAATGAGCAGTTCTTC.

V gene TRBV28 combines with J gene TRBJ2-2, with 7 bases aligning to TRBD2. After removal of 8 bases from V and 1 base from J, the junction contained 19 bases not matched to a gene. Germline CDR1 is MDHEN and CDR2 is SYDVKM. This CDR3 is built from 19 residues. CDR3: CASAKQGLVPRGNTGELFF. Written as DNA, the CDR3 is TGTGCCAGCGCCAAACAAGGACTAGTTCCACGAGGGAACACCGGGGAGCTGTTTTTT.

This sequence joins TRBV5-6 and TRBJ2-3, with 8 nucleotides matching TRBD1. Germline assignment: CDR1 SGHDT and CDR2 YYEEEE. CDR3 length: 15 residues. J was trimmed by 4 bases and V by 1 base; bases with no gene match: 5. This CDR3 is CASSLMTGAPDTQYF. In DNA, the CDR3 is TGTGCCAGCAGCTTGATGACAGGGGCCCCAGATACGCAGTATTTT. The complete variable domain, with remaining parts taken from reference TRBV5-6 and TRBJ2-3, reads DAGVTQSPTHLIKTRGQQVTLRCSPKSGHDTVSWYQQALGQGPQFIFQYYEEEERQRGNFPDRFSGHQFPNYSSELNVNALLLGDSALYLCASSLMTGAPDTQYFGPGTRLTVL.

The chain uses TRBV19 and TRBJ1-5; 9 positions match TRBD1. In germline, CDR1 is LNHDA, CDR2 SQIVND (reference sequence). The CDR3 is 14 amino acids. V was pared by 7 bases and J by 5 bases, with 6 bases of the junction left unmatched. The chain's CDR3 is CASTTTGGYQPQHF. DNA of the CDR3: TGTGCCAGTACCACGACAGGGGGGTATCAGCCCCAGCATTTT.

The chain carries TRBV12-3 or TRBV12-4 and TRBJ2-2, with D possibly TRBD1 on 6 matching bases. V shed 7 bases and J shed 6 bases, with 9 bases lying between them. This CDR3 spans 12 amino acids. The CDR3 DNA is TGTGCCAGCAACAGGGTTCCCGGGGAGCTGTTTTTT. It specifies CASNRVPGELFF.